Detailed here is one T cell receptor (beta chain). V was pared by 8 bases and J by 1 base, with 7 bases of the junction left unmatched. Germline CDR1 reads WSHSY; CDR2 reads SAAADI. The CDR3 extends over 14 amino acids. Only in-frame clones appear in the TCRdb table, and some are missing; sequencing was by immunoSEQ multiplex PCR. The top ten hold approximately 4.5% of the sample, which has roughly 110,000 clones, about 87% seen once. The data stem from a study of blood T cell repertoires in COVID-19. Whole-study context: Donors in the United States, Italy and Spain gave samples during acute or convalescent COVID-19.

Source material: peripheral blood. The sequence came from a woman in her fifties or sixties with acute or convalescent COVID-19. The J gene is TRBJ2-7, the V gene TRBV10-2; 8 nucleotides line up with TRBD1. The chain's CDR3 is CASLDRGLSYEQYF. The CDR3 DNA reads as TGCGCCAGCCTCGACAGGGGTCTTTCCTACGAGCAGTACTTC.